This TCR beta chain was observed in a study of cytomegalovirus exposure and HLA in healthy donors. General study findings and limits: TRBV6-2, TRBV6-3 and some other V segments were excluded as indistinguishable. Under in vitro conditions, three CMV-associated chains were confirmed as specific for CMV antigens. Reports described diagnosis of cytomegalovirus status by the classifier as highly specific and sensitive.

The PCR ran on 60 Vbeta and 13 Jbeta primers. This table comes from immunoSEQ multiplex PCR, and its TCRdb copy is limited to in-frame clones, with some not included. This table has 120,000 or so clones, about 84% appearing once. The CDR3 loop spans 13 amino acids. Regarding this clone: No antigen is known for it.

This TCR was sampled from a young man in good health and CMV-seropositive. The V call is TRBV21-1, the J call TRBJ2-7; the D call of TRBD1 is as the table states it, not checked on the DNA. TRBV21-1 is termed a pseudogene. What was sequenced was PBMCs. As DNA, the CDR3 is TGTGCCTGTCTGACAGGGGGAACCTACGAGCAGTACTTC. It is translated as CACLTGGTYEQYF.